The rows below give T cell receptor beta chains drawn from one sample of a study of T cell responses to AZD1222 COVID-19 vaccine. Sequencing was performed with immunoSEQ multiplex PCR; in TCRdb, only in-frame clones are kept and a portion is missing. The sample lists approximately 110,000 clones, roughly 87% seen once, with roughly 13% in the top ten. Sequencing was performed on peripheral blood, taken on day 0 of MenACWY control vaccination. These TCRs come from an adult in good health. The CDR3 runs from the conserved cysteine through the conserved F or W. The D gene is left open where the match is weak. The size of a clone is reported for some rows only, either as once, few or many, or as a class for expanded clones.

abundance	j_gene	d_gene	v_gene	CDR3aa	CDR3nt
.	TRBJ2-7	.	TRBV28	CASSLLAQASSYEQYF	TGTGCCAGCAGTTTATTAGCACAGGCCAGCTCCTACGAGCAGTACTTC
.	TRBJ2-5	.	TRBV14	CASSHGETQYF	TGTGCCAGCAGCCATGGAGAGACCCAGTACTTC
once	TRBJ1-4	TRBD1	TRBV20-1	CSASPNDRGREKLFF	TGCAGTGCTAGTCCCAACGACAGGGGACGTGAAAAACTGTTTTTT
.	TRBJ2-7	.	TRBV4-1	CASSQVGTSPNEQYF	TGCGCCAGCAGCCAAGTAGGGACTTCTCCTAACGAGCAGTACTTC
.	TRBJ1-1	TRBD1	TRBV5-5	CASSRGQDPTEAFF	TGTGCCAGCAGCAGAGGACAGGACCCCACTGAAGCTTTCTTT
.	TRBJ1-2	.	TRBV19	CASTNLRVSYTF	TGTGCCAGTACGAACCTCAGGGTATCCTACACCTTC
.	TRBJ2-1	TRBD2	TRBV7-2	CASSLPSGGQSSYNEQFF	TGTGCCAGCAGCTTACCTAGCGGGGGTCAGAGCTCCTACAATGAGCAGTTCTTC
.	TRBJ1-6	.	TRBV5-1	CASSLGASGPIYNSPLHF	TGCGCCAGCAGCCTAGGAGCGTCAGGCCCTATTTATAATTCACCCCTCCACTTT
.	TRBJ2-1	TRBD2	TRBV24-1	CATSDPSAGLAGEGNEQFF	TGTGCCACCAGTGATCCCAGCGCCGGACTAGCGGGAGAAGGCAATGAGCAGTTCTTC
.	TRBJ1-1	.	TRBV6-5	CASSPSLAIVGAFF	TGTGCCAGCAGTCCCAGTTTAGCCATCGTTGGAGCTTTCTTT
.	TRBJ2-1	.	TRBV15	CATSRDLRGRPPYNEQFF	TGTGCCACCAGCAGAGATCTGAGAGGGCGCCCCCCCTACAATGAGCAGTTCTTC
.	TRBJ1-1	.	TRBV19	CASSIHTRRNVEGTEAFF	TGTGCCAGTAGTATACACACGAGACGAAATGTAGAAGGCACTGAAGCTTTCTTT
.	TRBJ1-5	.	TRBV7-3	CASSLRIRWSGSNQPQHF	TGTGCCAGCAGCCTCCGCATCCGCTGGTCGGGGAGCAATCAGCCCCAGCATTTT
.	TRBJ1-1	TRBD1	TRBV27	CASSFLTGGTEAFF	TGTGCCAGCAGTTTCCTTACAGGGGGTACTGAAGCTTTCTTT
.	TRBJ1-1	.	TRBV19	CASSIDVWGKAFF	TGTGCCAGTAGTATAGATGTCTGGGGAAAGGCTTTCTTT
.	TRBJ1-2	.	TRBV5-5	CASSFREGREGYGYTF	TGTGCCAGCAGCTTTCGAGAGGGCCGCGAAGGGTATGGCTACACCTTC
.	TRBJ2-2	TRBD2	TRBV7-2	CASSFFGGGITGELFF	TGTGCCAGCAGCTTCTTCGGGGGGGGCATCACCGGGGAGCTGTTTTTT
.	TRBJ1-2	.	TRBV9	CASSPRTTGGYGYTF	TGTGCCAGCAGCCCAAGGACCACAGGCGGCTATGGCTACACCTTC
.	TRBJ1-3	TRBD1	TRBV28	CASSNRGSSGNTIYF	TGTGCCAGCAGCAACAGGGGGTCCTCTGGAAACACCATATATTTT
.	TRBJ1-2	TRBD1	TRBV27	CASSRTGGTGNYGYTF	TGTGCCAGCAGCAGGACAGGGGGCACGGGTAACTATGGCTACACCTTC
.	TRBJ2-1	TRBD2	TRBV9	CASSPPSGYNEQFF	TGTGCCAGCAGCCCCCCTAGCGGCTACAATGAGCAGTTCTTC
once	TRBJ2-5	TRBD1	TRBV9	CASSVVGGGGETQYF	TGTGCCAGCAGCGTAGTAGGGGGCGGAGGAGAGACCCAGTACTTC
.	TRBJ1-2	TRBD1	TRBV6-5	CASSYTGGSYGYTF	TGTGCCAGCAGTTATACAGGGGGGAGCTATGGCTACACCTTC
.	TRBJ2-3	.	TRBV27	CASSLGTGITDTQYF	TGTGCCAGCAGTTTAGGTACAGGGATCACAGATACGCAGTATTTT
.	TRBJ2-6	.	TRBV7-2	CASSLSAGGANVLTF	TGTGCCAGCAGCTTGTCGGCGGGTGGGGCCAACGTCCTGACTTTC
.	TRBJ1-2	.	TRBV2	CASTRDPRYGRDGYTF	TGTGCCAGCACCAGGGACCCGCGGTATGGGAGAGATGGCTACACCTTC
once	TRBJ1-1	.	TRBV4-1	CASSQGPDRGNTEAFF	TGCGCCAGCAGCCAGGGGCCCGACAGAGGAAACACTGAAGCTTTCTTT
.	TRBJ2-2	TRBD2	TRBV30	CAWSVGLAVITRVTGELFF	TGTGCCTGGAGTGTAGGGCTAGCGGTAATAACCCGAGTGACCGGGGAGCTGTTTTTT
once	TRBJ2-7	.	TRBV15	CATSRVGATYEQYF	TGTGCCACCAGCAGAGTTGGAGCGACCTACGAGCAGTACTTC
.	TRBJ1-3	.	TRBV2	CASIDIGRGQPGNTIYF	TGTGCCAGCATCGACATTGGAAGGGGACAACCTGGAAACACCATATATTTT
.	TRBJ2-7	.	TRBV29-1	CSVMTPRQVSYEQYF	TGCAGCGTGATGACTCCTCGACAGGTCTCCTACGAGCAGTACTTC
.	TRBJ2-3	.	TRBV13	CASSVALYPGGTDTQYF	TGTGCCAGCAGCGTAGCCCTTTACCCAGGGGGGACAGATACGCAGTATTTT
.	TRBJ1-1	TRBD1	TRBV9	CASSVSQGDTEAFF	TGTGCCAGCAGCGTTTCACAGGGGGACACTGAAGCTTTCTTT
once	TRBJ1-1	.	TRBV30	CAWSVIQGEAFF	TGTGCCTGGAGTGTAATACAGGGAGAAGCTTTCTTT
.	TRBJ1-5	TRBD1	TRBV3-1/TRBV3-2	CASSQDLTGARPQHF	TGTGCCAGCAGCCAAGATTTAACAGGGGCTCGACCCCAGCATTTT
.	TRBJ2-7	.	TRBV6-5	CASSYGGVRVSLEQYF	TGTGCCAGCAGTTACGGTGGAGTCCGCGTATCCCTCGAGCAGTACTTC
.	TRBJ1-6	.	TRBV5-1	CASSPGGPSYNSPLHF	TGCGCCAGCAGCCCGGGGGGTCCCTCCTATAATTCACCCCTCCACTTT
.	TRBJ2-1	TRBD2	TRBV4-2	CASSHEGGLGVDEQFF	TGTGCCAGCAGCCATGAGGGGGGACTAGGGGTCGATGAGCAGTTCTTC
.	TRBJ2-2	TRBD2	TRBV6-6	CASSYSPGRGTGELFF	TGTGCCAGCAGTTACTCGCCAGGGAGGGGAACCGGGGAGCTGTTTTTT
.	TRBJ1-2	.	TRBV27	CASSSRRGRTNYGYTF	TGTGCCAGCAGTTCTCGCAGGGGTAGAACTAACTATGGCTACACCTTC
.	TRBJ1-5	.	TRBV6-5	CASRGTGQPQHF	TGTGCCAGCAGGGGAACGGGTCAGCCCCAGCATTTT
once	TRBJ2-7	TRBD1	TRBV4-1	CASSQPTGDEQYF	TGCGCCAGCAGCCAACCGACAGGGGACGAGCAGTACTTC
.	TRBJ1-5	.	TRBV9	CASSVEPGMKPQHF	TGTGCCAGCAGCGTAGAGCCAGGGATGAAGCCCCAGCATTTT
few	TRBJ1-5	.	TRBV9	CASSETTGPQPQHF	TGTGCCAGCAGCGAAACTACTGGCCCCCAGCCCCAGCATTTT
.	TRBJ1-2	TRBD1	TRBV7-8	CASSPGTGTEFEGGYTF	TGTGCCAGCAGCCCTGGGACAGGGACTGAGTTCGAGGGTGGCTACACCTTC
once	TRBJ1-2	.	TRBV6-2/TRBV6-3	CASSSTGWDYGYTF	TGTGCCAGCAGTTCTACGGGTTGGGACTATGGCTACACCTTC
.	TRBJ2-2	.	TRBV24-1	CATSDLSDTGELFF	TGTGCCACCAGTGATTTGAGCGACACCGGGGAGCTGTTTTTT
.	TRBJ1-2	.	TRBV2	CASSGETGGLGYTF	TGTGCCAGCAGCGGGGAGACTGGAGGTTTGGGCTACACCTTC
.	TRBJ2-7	.	TRBV21-1	CASSLRAGVPMGYEQYF	TGTGCCAGCAGCCTGCGGGCGGGGGTACCCATGGGTTACGAGCAGTACTTC
.	TRBJ2-7	TRBD1	TRBV19	CASSVPGQGYEQYF	TGTGCCAGTAGTGTTCCGGGACAGGGCTACGAGCAGTACTTC
.	TRBJ1-1	.	TRBV27	CASSLFGEGNTEAFF	TGTGCCAGCAGTTTATTCGGTGAAGGGAACACTGAAGCTTTCTTT
.	TRBJ2-3	.	TRBV5-1	CASSTLSGPSTDTQYF	TGCGCCAGCAGCACACTCTCGGGCCCTAGCACAGATACGCAGTATTTT
.	TRBJ1-6	TRBD1	TRBV29-1	CSVGGTEGSPLHF	TGCAGCGTCGGAGGGACAGAGGGTTCACCCCTCCACTTT
.	TRBJ1-1	.	TRBV6-2/TRBV6-3	CASSVASEAFF	TGTGCCAGCAGTGTAGCGTCTGAAGCTTTCTTT